This T cell receptor beta chain was recovered during a study of OX40 agonist ivuxolimab in advanced cancers. The wider study: The group had a mean age of 60 years, ranged from 23 to 79, and was approximately 81% male. Study results and caveats: Average numbers of expanded clones were greater in CD8+ T cells than in CD4+. At 0.1 to 3.0 mg/kg, CD4+ and CD8+ blood T cells expanded clonally by week 6.

The sample holds a few counts of this clone. Its antigen is not known. No patient had autoimmune disease or received systemic immunosuppression. The length of the CDR3 is 14 residues. Germline V gene lookup returns CDR1 MGHDK and CDR2 SYGVNS. Trimming cost V 2 bases and J 9 bases, with 14 bases left between them. Assay used: immunoSEQ multiplex PCR; TCRdb lists only in-frame clones, some missing. The sample records around 62,000 clones, approximately 82% being singletons. The receptor's source is an adult with an advanced solid tumor such as melanoma, head and neck, liver or kidney cancer. The sample was CD4+ or CD8+ T cells sorted from blood, taken in a trial of the OX40 agonist ivuxolimab. The gene calls are TRBV25-1 and TRBJ1-5, with D perhaps matching TRBD1 (5 bases). The CDR3 protein is CASSEMGSGTPQHF. The CDR3 nucleotides read TGTGCCAGCAGTGAAATGGGTTCAGGGACGCCCCAGCATTTT.